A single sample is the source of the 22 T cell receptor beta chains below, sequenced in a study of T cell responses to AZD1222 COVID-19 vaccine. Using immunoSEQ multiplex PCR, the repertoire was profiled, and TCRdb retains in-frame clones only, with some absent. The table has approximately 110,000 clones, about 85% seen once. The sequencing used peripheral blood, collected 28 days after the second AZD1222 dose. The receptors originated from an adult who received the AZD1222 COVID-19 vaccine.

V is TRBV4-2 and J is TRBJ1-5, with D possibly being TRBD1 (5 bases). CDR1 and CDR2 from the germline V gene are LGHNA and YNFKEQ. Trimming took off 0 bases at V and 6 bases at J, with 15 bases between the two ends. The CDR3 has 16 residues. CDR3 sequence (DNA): TGTGCCAGCAGCCAAGATTGGGGGGGTTCCAGTCAGCCCCAGCATTTT. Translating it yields CASSQDWGGSSQPQHF.

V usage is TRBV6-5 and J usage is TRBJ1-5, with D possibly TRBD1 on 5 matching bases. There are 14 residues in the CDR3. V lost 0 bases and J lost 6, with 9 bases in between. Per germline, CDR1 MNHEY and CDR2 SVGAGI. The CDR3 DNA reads TGTGCCAGCAGTTACTCGGCAGGGCCTCAGCCCCAGCATTTT. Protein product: CASSYSAGPQPQHF.

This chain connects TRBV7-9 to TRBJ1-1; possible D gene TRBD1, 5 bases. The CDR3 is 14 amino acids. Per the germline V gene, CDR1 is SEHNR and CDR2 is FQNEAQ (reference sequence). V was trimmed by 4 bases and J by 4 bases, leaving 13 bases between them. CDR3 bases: TGTGCCAGCAGCTCAGTGGGGGGAGCCACTGAAGCTTTCTTT. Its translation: CASSSVGGATEAFF.

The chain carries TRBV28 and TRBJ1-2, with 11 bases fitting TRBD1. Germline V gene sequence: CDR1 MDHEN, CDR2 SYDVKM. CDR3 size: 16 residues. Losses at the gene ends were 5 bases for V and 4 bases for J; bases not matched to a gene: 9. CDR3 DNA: TGTGCCAGCAGTCCCACCCGGACAGGGGGCACCTATGGCTACACCTTC. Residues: CASSPTRTGGTYGYTF.

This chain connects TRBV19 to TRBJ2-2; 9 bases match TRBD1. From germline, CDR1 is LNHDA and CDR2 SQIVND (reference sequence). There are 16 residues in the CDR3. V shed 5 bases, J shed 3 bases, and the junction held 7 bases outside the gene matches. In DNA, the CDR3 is TGTGCCAGTAGTGGTTCGACAGGGGGTTACACCGGGGAGCTGTTTTTT. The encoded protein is CASSGSTGGYTGELFF.

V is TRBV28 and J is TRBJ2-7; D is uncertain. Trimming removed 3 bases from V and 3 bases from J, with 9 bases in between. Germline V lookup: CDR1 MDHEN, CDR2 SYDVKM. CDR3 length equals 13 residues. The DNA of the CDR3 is TGTGCCAGCAGTTTGGGCCCCGTCTACGAGCAGTACTTC. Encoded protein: CASSLGPVYEQYF.

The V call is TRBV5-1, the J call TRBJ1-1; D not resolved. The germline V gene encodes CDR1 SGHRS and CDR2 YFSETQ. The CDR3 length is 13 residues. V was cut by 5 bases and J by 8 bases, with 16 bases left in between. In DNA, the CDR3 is TGCGCCAGCAGTCAAGACCCGGGTCGGGAAGCTTTCTTT. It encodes CASSQDPGREAFF. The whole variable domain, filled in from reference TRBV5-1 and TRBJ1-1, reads KAGVTQTPRYLIKTRGQQVTLSCSPISGHRSVSWYQQTPGQGLQFLFEYFSETQRNKGNFPGRFSGRQFSNSRSEMNVSTLELGDSALYLCASSQDPGREAFFGQGTRLTVV.

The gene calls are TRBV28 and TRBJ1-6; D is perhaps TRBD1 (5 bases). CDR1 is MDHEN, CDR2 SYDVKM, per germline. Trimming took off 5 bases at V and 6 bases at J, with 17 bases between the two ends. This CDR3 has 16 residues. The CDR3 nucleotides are TGTGCCAGCAGTCTTAGGGGTTTTCTCTCTAATTCACCCCTCCACTTT. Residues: CASSLRGFLSNSPLHF.

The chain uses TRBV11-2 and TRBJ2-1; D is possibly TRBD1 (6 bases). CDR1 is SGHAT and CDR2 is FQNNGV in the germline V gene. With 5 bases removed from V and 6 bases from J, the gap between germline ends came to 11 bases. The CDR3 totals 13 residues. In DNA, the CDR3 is TGTGCCAGCAGCGGCCGACAGGTCAATGAGCAGTTCTTC. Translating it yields CASSGRQVNEQFF.

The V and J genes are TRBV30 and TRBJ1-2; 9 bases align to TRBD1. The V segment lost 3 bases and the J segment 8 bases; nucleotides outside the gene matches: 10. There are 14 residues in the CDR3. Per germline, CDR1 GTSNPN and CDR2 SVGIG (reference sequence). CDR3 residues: CAWRNRGHMGGYTF. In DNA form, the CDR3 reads TGTGCCTGGAGGAACAGGGGGCACATGGGAGGCTACACCTTC.

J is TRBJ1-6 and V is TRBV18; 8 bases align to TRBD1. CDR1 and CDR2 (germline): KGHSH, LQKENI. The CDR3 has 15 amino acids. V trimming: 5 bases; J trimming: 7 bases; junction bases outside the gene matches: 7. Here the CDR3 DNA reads TGTGCCAGCTCATCCTGGACAGGGACCAATTCACCCCTCCACTTT. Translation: CASSSWTGTNSPLHF.

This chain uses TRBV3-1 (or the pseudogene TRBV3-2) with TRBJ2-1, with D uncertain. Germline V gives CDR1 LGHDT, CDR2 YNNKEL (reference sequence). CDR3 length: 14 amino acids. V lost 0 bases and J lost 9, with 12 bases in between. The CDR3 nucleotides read TGTGCCAGCAGCCAAGATAGGTCGCGGTCTGAGCAGTTCTTC. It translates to CASSQDRSRSEQFF.

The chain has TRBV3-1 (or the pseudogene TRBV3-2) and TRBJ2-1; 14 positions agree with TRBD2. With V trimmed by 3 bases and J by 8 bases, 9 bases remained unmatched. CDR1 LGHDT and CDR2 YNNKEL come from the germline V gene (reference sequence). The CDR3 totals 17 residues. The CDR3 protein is CASSHHFGTSGGDEQFF. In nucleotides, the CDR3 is TGTGCCAGCAGCCATCACTTTGGGACTAGCGGGGGAGATGAGCAGTTCTTC.

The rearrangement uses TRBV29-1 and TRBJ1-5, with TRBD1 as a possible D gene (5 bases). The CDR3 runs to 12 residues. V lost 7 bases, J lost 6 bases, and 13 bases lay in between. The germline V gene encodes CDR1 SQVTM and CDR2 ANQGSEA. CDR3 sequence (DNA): TGCAGCGCCTCAGGGATAGGTCAGCCCCAGCATTTT. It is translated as CSASGIGQPQHF.

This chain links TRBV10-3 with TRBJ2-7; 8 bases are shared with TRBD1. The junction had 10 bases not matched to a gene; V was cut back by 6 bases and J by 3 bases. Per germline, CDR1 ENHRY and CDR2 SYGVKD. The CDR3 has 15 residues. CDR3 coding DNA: TGTGCCATCAGGGCACCCGGACAGGGAAGCTACGAGCAGTACTTC. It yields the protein CAIRAPGQGSYEQYF.

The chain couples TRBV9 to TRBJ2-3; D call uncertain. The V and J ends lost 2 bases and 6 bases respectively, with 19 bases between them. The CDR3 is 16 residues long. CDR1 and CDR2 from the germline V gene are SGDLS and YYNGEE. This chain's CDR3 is CASSVSSTTNPDTQYF. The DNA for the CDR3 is TGTGCCAGCAGCGTCTCATCAACGACCAACCCGGATACGCAGTATTTT.

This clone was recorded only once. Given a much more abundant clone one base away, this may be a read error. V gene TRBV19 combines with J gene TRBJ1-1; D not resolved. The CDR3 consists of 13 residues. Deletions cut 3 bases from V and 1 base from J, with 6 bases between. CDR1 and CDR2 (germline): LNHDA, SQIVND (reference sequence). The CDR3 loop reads CASSIRGNTEAFF. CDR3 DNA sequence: TGTGCCAGTAGTATCCGGGGGAACACTGAAGCTTTCTTT.

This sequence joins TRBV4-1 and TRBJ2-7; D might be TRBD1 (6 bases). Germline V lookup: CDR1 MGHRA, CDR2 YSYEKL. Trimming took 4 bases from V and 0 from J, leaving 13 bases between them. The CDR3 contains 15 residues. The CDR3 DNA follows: TGCGCCAGCAGCCCGACAGGTACTAACTCCTACGAGCAGTACTTC. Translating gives CASSPTGTNSYEQYF.

As DNA, the CDR3 is TGTGCCAGCAGCAGGGCCTCGGGGAGCACCGGGGAGCTGTTTTTT. As protein: CASSRASGSTGELFF. The gene calls are TRBV7-9 and TRBJ2-2; D is perhaps TRBD2 (5 bases). V lost 5 bases and J lost 4, with 14 bases in between. The CDR3 length is 15 residues. From germline, CDR1 is SEHNR and CDR2 FQNEAQ (reference sequence).

The CDR3 region has the DNA TGTGCCAGCAGCCGCCCACCGGGCACCGGGGAGCTGTTTTTT. Translation: CASSRPPGTGELFF. The chain uses TRBV28 and TRBJ2-2, with unresolved D. The V gene's germline CDR1 is MDHEN and CDR2 SYDVKM. V was pared by 6 bases and J by 4 bases, with 12 bases between. CDR3 length equals 14 residues.

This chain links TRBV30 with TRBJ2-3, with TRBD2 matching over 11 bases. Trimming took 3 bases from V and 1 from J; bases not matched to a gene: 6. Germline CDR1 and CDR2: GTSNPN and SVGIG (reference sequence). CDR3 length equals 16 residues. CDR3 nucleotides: TGTGCCTGGAGCTCGAATAGCGGGGGGGGCACAGATACGCAGTATTTT. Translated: CAWSSNSGGGTDTQYF.

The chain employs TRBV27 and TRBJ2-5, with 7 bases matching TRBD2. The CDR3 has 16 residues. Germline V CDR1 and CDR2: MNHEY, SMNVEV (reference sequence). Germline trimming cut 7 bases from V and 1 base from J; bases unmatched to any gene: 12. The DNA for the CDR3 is TGTGCCAGCAACGCGGGGACGGGGAGGGGCCAAGAGACCCAGTACTTC. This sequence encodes CASNAGTGRGQETQYF.